A single sample is the source of the 20 T cell receptor beta chains below, sequenced in a study of blood T cell repertoires in COVID-19. The method was immunoSEQ multiplex PCR; TCRdb's version includes in-frame clones alone and lacks a portion of them. The table shows fewer than 250,000 clones, with approximately 83% occurring only once. Sequenced: peripheral blood. Receptor source: a woman in her thirties or forties with active or convalescent COVID-19.

The chain joins TRBV24-1 to TRBJ2-1; TRBD2 agrees at 10 bases. V lost 3 bases to trimming and J lost 8 bases; unmatched junction nucleotides: 3. CDR3 length: 14 amino acids. From germline, CDR1 is KGHDR and CDR2 SFDVKD. The DNA of the CDR3 is TGTGCCACCAGTGATATGACTAGCGGGTATGAGCAGTTCTTC. Translated, it gives CATSDMTSGYEQFF.

This CDR3 reads CASSYPWGGMNTEAFF. The CDR3 nucleotides read TGTGCCAGCAGTTACCCCTGGGGGGGCATGAACACTGAAGCTTTCTTT. This rearrangement joins TRBV6-5 to TRBJ1-1; D may be TRBD1 (6 bases). CDR1 MNHEY and CDR2 SVGAGI come from the germline V gene. V was trimmed by 2 bases and J by 0 bases, leaving 13 bases between them. The CDR3 length is 16 residues.

This clone was recorded once. The J gene is TRBJ2-7, the V gene TRBV6-6; perhaps TRBD1 as D (6 bases). The CDR3 totals 15 residues. Germline lookup yields CDR1 MNHNY and CDR2 SVGAGI (reference sequence). Trimming pared 7 bases from V and 3 bases from J, leaving 19 bases between. The CDR3, as DNA: TGTGCCAGCACCCTAGGCACAGGGTCCCACTACGAGCAGTACTTC. This gives the protein CASTLGTGSHYEQYF.

The J gene is TRBJ2-3, the V gene TRBV11-2, with 7 bases matching TRBD2. V lost 0 bases to trimming and J lost 1 base; unmatched junction nucleotides: 7. The CDR3 has 17 amino acids. The V gene's germline CDR1 is SGHAT and CDR2 FQNNGV. As DNA, the CDR3 is TGTGCCAGCAGCTTAGAGGTTTTAACTAGCGGCACAGATACGCAGTATTTT. It specifies CASSLEVLTSGTDTQYF.

The table lists this clone with a count of one. This chain uses TRBV11-2 with TRBJ1-1, with 7 bases that match TRBD1. The V gene end was trimmed by 0 bases and the J gene end by 4 bases; junction bases not matched to a gene: 2. CDR3 size: 14 residues. Germline V gene sequence: CDR1 SGHAT, CDR2 FQNNGV. The CDR3 is CASSLERGLTEAFF. For the CDR3, the DNA is TGTGCCAGCAGCTTAGAAAGGGGGCTCACTGAAGCTTTCTTT.

This clone was seen only a few times. This chain uses TRBV6-4 with TRBJ2-1; D gene ambiguous. Germline V gene sequence: CDR1 MRHNA, CDR2 SNTAGT. The CDR3 is made up of 14 amino acids. V was shortened by 7 bases and J by 4 bases, with 14 bases between the two germline ends. CDR3 protein: CASTPWAGYNEQFF. CDR3 sequence (DNA): TGTGCCAGCACCCCCTGGGCCGGTTACAATGAGCAGTTCTTC.

V gene TRBV28 combines with J gene TRBJ2-5; TRBD2 is a possible D gene (6 bases). Germline V gene data show CDR1 as MDHEN and CDR2 as SYDVKM. The ends were cut back, 5 bases at V and 4 bases at J, with 29 bases in the middle. The CDR3 is 19 amino acids. The CDR3 region is CASSPHLELDYPPRETQYF. DNA of the CDR3: TGTGCCAGCAGTCCCCATCTCGAGCTGGACTACCCCCCTCGAGAGACCCAGTACTTC.

The V gene is TRBV19, the J gene TRBJ1-2, with 7 nucleotides matching TRBD1. From germline, CDR1 is LNHDA and CDR2 SQIVND (reference sequence). Trimming cost V 1 base and J 3 bases; bases outside gene matches: 5. This CDR3 spans 15 amino acids. The CDR3, as DNA: TGTGCCAGTAGTATAGGAGGGGGCGCAGACTATGGCTACACCTTC. Translated: CASSIGGGADYGYTF.

This chain links TRBV27 with TRBJ1-6; D gene ambiguous. Germline CDR1 is MNHEY and CDR2 is SMNVEV (reference sequence). V lost 2 bases and J 13 bases, leaving 15 bases between the germline ends. The CDR3 sequence is 14 residues long. The CDR3 DNA is TGTGCCAGCAGTTTAGAGGGCCCGGTAGCGCCCCTCCACTTT. This gives the protein CASSLEGPVAPLHF.

The genes are TRBV6-2 or TRBV6-3 and TRBJ2-3; no definite D call. V lost 2 bases, J lost 1 base, and 7 bases lay in between. CDR1 is MNHEY, CDR2 SVGEGT, per germline. The CDR3 totals 14 residues. CDR3 in amino acids: CASSYLQGTDTQYF. The DNA of the CDR3 is TGTGCCAGCAGTTACCTCCAGGGCACAGATACGCAGTATTTT.

The chain is built from TRBV24-1 and TRBJ2-4, with 9 bases lining up with TRBD1. Trimming at V came to 3 bases and at J to 3 bases, leaving 5 bases not matched to a gene. Germline V CDR1 and CDR2: KGHDR, SFDVKD. The CDR3 extends over 16 amino acids. Written as DNA, the CDR3 is TGTGCCACCAGTGATAAGCGACAGGGGGACAAAAACATTCAGTACTTC. This sequence encodes CATSDKRQGDKNIQYF.

The chain employs TRBV5-1 and TRBJ2-7; D call uncertain. The CDR3 totals 14 residues. With 5 bases removed from V and 1 base from J, the gap between germline ends came to 13 bases. Germline CDR1 and CDR2: SGHRS and YFSETQ. The CDR3 nucleotides read TGCGCCAGCAGTTGGTTCGACACATCCTACGAGCAGTACTTC. Translation: CASSWFDTSYEQYF.

Here the CDR3 reads CASSEWDSYYEQYF. In nucleotides, the CDR3 is TGTGCCAGCAGTGAGTGGGACAGTTACTACGAGCAGTACTTC. The V call is TRBV2, the J call TRBJ2-7; TRBD1 aligns across 7 bases. V shed 3 bases and J 3 bases; nucleotides not matched to a gene: 5. The CDR3 is made up of 14 amino acids. Germline values: CDR1 SNHLY, CDR2 FYNNEI.

The genes are TRBV30 and TRBJ1-6, with D maybe TRBD1 (6 bases). This CDR3 contains 12 residues. With 5 bases removed from V and 13 bases from J, the gap between germline ends came to 15 bases. The germline CDR1 and CDR2 sequences are GTSNPN and SVGIG (reference sequence). In DNA, the CDR3 is TGTGCCTGGGGTACAGGGTTTGAGCCCCTCCACTTT. Amino acid sequence: CAWGTGFEPLHF.

The chain has TRBV7-2 and TRBJ1-2; 8 positions match TRBD1. CDR3 length: 15 residues. With V trimmed by 1 base and J by 7 bases, 8 bases remained unmatched. Per the germline V gene, CDR1 is SGHTA and CDR2 is FQGNSA. The CDR3 DNA reads TGTGCCAGCAGCTTAGAAGACAGGGGCGTGGGTGGCTACACCTTC. Its protein is CASSLEDRGVGGYTF.

The sample holds one count of this clone. This chain uses TRBV19 with TRBJ2-6; D remains ambiguous. CDR1 and CDR2 (germline): LNHDA, SQIVND (reference sequence). This CDR3 has 15 amino acids. Trimming shortened V by 3 bases and J by 2 bases, and 8 bases separated the two germline ends. The CDR3 spells CASSITVPGANVLTF. The CDR3 bases are TGTGCCAGTAGTATTACGGTTCCTGGGGCCAACGTCCTGACTTTC.

This chain uses TRBV11-1 with TRBJ2-7; a possible D gene is TRBD2 (7 bases). Germline V gives CDR1 SGHAT, CDR2 FQDESV (reference sequence). This CDR3 is built from 16 residues. Trimming cost V 2 bases and J 0 bases, with 14 bases left between them. The CDR3 sequence: CASSLRGGDGSYEQYF. As DNA, the CDR3 is TGTGCCAGCAGCTTAAGGGGGGGGGACGGCTCCTACGAGCAGTACTTC.

The CDR3 here is CASSPRGGAKQETQYF. The CDR3 DNA sequence: TGTGCCAGCAGCCCAAGAGGCGGGGCAAAACAAGAGACCCAGTACTTC. The rearrangement joins TRBV13 to TRBJ2-5; possible D gene TRBD2, 6 bases. The germline gives CDR1 PRHDT, CDR2 FYEKMQ (reference sequence). V was shortened by 5 bases and J by 2 bases, with 18 bases between the two germline ends. The CDR3 is made up of 16 amino acids.

The chain has TRBV19 and TRBJ1-4, with D perhaps TRBD1 (6 bases). The CDR3 has 13 amino acids. Germline assignment: CDR1 LNHDA and CDR2 SQIVND (reference sequence). Trimming removed 11 bases at V and 7 bases at J, with 17 bases between. This CDR3 is CAGLDRRSEKLFF. CDR3 sequence (DNA): TGTGCCGGGTTAGACAGGAGATCTGAAAAACTGTTTTTT. The complete variable domain, with remaining parts taken from reference TRBV19 and TRBJ1-4, reads DGGITQSPKYLFRKEGQNVTLSCEQNLNHDAMYWYRQDPGQGLRLIYYSQIVNDFQKGDIAEGYSVSREKKESFPLTVTSAQKNPTAFYLCAGLDRRSEKLFFGSGTQLSVL.

V is TRBV18 and J is TRBJ1-2, with TRBD1 as a possible D gene (6 bases). CDR1 is KGHSH and CDR2 is LQKENI in the germline V gene. With 6 bases removed from V and 6 bases from J, the gap between germline ends came to 11 bases. The CDR3 has 12 residues. CDR3: CASSSTGDGYTF. The CDR3 DNA reads TGTGCCAGCTCCTCGACAGGAGATGGCTACACCTTC.